The 27 T cell receptor beta chains presented below share a single source sample, sequenced in a study of blood T cell repertoires in COVID-19. Clones were sequenced by immunoSEQ multiplex PCR, and TCRdb holds only the in-frame ones, with some missing. The table includes over 200,000 clones, approximately 88% detected once. Material for sequencing was PBMCs or T cells enriched from blood (not recorded which). The receptor source for this set is a woman in her thirties who had been exposed to COVID-19.

The V call is TRBV14, the J call TRBJ2-7; TRBD2 aligns across 11 bases. V was pared by 0 bases and J by 4 bases, with 8 bases of the junction left unmatched. The CDR3 totals 17 residues. CDR1 SGHDN and CDR2 FVKESK come from the germline V gene. CDR3 in amino acids: CASSQEGVLAGVYEQYF. CDR3 DNA sequence: TGTGCCAGCAGCCAAGAAGGGGTACTAGCGGGAGTGTACGAGCAGTACTTC.

This rearrangement joins TRBV9 to TRBJ2-5; 12 bases line up with TRBD2. From germline, CDR1 is SGDLS and CDR2 YYNGEE. This CDR3 region has 16 residues. V shed 2 bases, J shed 2 bases, and the junction held 4 bases outside the gene matches. The CDR3, as DNA: TGTGCCAGCAGCGTTGGGACTAGCGGGCTACAAGAGACCCAGTACTTC. Translating it yields CASSVGTSGLQETQYF.

This clone was seen a single time. The CDR3 region has the DNA TGTGCCAGCAGACCAGGGACAGCGTCGGAGACCCAGTACTTC. Its translation is CASRPGTASETQYF. The rearrangement uses TRBV14 and TRBJ2-5; 7 bases are shared with TRBD1. Germline trimming cut 6 bases from V and 5 bases from J; bases unmatched to any gene: 9. The CDR3 covers 14 residues. Germline lookup yields CDR1 SGHDN and CDR2 FVKESK.

V usage is TRBV6-5 and J usage is TRBJ2-7; 12 bases match TRBD2. Germline values: CDR1 MNHEY, CDR2 SVGAGI. With 4 bases clipped from V and 2 bases from J, the junction kept 3 bases outside the gene matches. This CDR3 region has 15 residues. CDR3 loop: CASSSLAGGPYEQYF. CDR3 nucleotides: TGTGCCAGCAGTTCACTAGCGGGAGGACCCTACGAGCAGTACTTC.

This clone was seen just once. The CDR3 bases are TGTGCCAGCTCACCACCGACAGCATTTTATGGCTACACCTTC. As protein: CASSPPTAFYGYTF. The V call is TRBV18, the J call TRBJ1-2; D possibly corresponds to TRBD1 (5 bases). Trimming took off 0 bases at V and 5 bases at J, with 10 bases between the two ends. This CDR3 is built from 14 residues. Germline V CDR1 and CDR2: KGHSH, LQKENI. The whole variable domain, filled in from reference TRBV18 and TRBJ1-2, reads NAGVMQNPRHLVRRRGQEARLRCSPMKGHSHVYWYRQLPEEGLKFMVYLQKENIIDESGMPKERFSAEFPKEGPSILRIQQVVRGDSAAYFCASSPPTAFYGYTFGSGTRLTVV.

This chain connects TRBV29-1 to TRBJ2-7; D may be TRBD2 (6 bases). The length of the CDR3 is 13 residues. Germline CDR1 reads SQVTM; CDR2 reads ANQGSEA. Here the CDR3 DNA reads TGCAGTTATAGCGGAACCCGCTCCTACGAGCAGTACTTC. Its protein is CSYSGTRSYEQYF.

The rearrangement links TRBV3-1 (or the pseudogene TRBV3-2) to TRBJ2-5, with 12 bases that match TRBD2. The CDR3 totals 18 residues. J was trimmed by 2 bases and V by 0 bases; bases with no gene match: 7. The germline V gene encodes CDR1 LGHDT and CDR2 YNNKEL (reference sequence). In DNA form, the CDR3 reads TGTGCCAGCAGCCAAGAGCCTCCCACTAGCGGGAGGCAAGAGACCCAGTACTTC. This gives the protein CASSQEPPTSGRQETQYF.

The V gene is TRBV19, the J gene TRBJ2-5; D possibly corresponds to TRBD1 (5 bases). V lost 3 bases and J lost 3, with 11 bases in between. There are 14 residues in the CDR3. In germline, CDR1 is LNHDA, CDR2 SQIVND (reference sequence). In nucleotides, the CDR3 is TGTGCCAGTAGTATGACAGCTGATAAAGAGACCCAGTACTTC. This sequence encodes CASSMTADKETQYF. The full variable domain, in which reference TRBV19 and TRBJ2-5 provide the parts outside the CDR3, is DGGITQSPKYLFRKEGQNVTLSCEQNLNHDAMYWYRQDPGQGLRLIYYSQIVNDFQKGDIAEGYSVSREKKESFPLTVTSAQKNPTAFYLCASSMTADKETQYFGPGTRLLVL.

The chain has TRBV19 and TRBJ1-1, with D possibly TRBD1 on 6 matching bases. V was cut by 5 bases and J by 5 bases, with 18 bases left in between. Germline CDR1 reads LNHDA; CDR2 reads SQIVND (reference sequence). This CDR3 contains 15 residues. The CDR3 sequence is CASSPSVRGGTEAFF. The CDR3 DNA reads as TGTGCCAGTAGTCCGAGTGTCCGAGGGGGAACTGAAGCTTTCTTT.

The CDR3 here is CASSRDRVGTGELFF. The CDR3 DNA follows: TGCGCCAGCAGCCGGGACAGGGTTGGAACCGGGGAGCTGTTTTTT. This chain uses TRBV5-1 with TRBJ2-2; 9 bases fit TRBD1. This CDR3 region has 15 residues. The V gene's germline CDR1 is SGHRS and CDR2 YFSETQ. J gave up 5 bases and V 4 bases, and 6 bases lay outside the gene matches.

J is TRBJ2-3 and V is TRBV5-6; D possibly corresponds to TRBD2 (5 bases). CDR1 and CDR2 (germline): SGHDT, YYEEEE. V was pared by 0 bases and J by 4 bases, with 18 bases between. This CDR3 spans 17 amino acids. The CDR3 region has the DNA TGTGCCAGCAGCTTGGAAATTGGCGGAGGAAGCGCAGATACGCAGTATTTT. It codes for CASSLEIGGGSADTQYF.

This clone was counted once. The J gene is TRBJ2-2, the V gene TRBV9; 7 nucleotides line up with TRBD2. Trimming cost V 0 bases and J 5 bases; bases outside gene matches: 7. The CDR3 has 16 residues. The germline V gene encodes CDR1 SGDLS and CDR2 YYNGEE. CDR3 region: CASSVGLASWTGELFF. CDR3 coding DNA: TGTGCCAGCAGCGTAGGACTAGCTAGTTGGACCGGGGAGCTGTTTTTT.

This clone was found a few times. The rearrangement uses TRBV4-1 and TRBJ2-1, with 7 bases aligning to TRBD2. The CDR3 loop spans 13 amino acids. The ends lost 1 base at V and 9 bases at J; junction bases unmatched: 3. Germline assignment: CDR1 MGHRA and CDR2 YSYEKL. The CDR3 bases are TGCGCCAGCAGCCAAGCTACTAGCGTTGAGCAGTTCTTC. As protein: CASSQATSVEQFF.

Here the CDR3 DNA reads TGTGCCAGCAGCTTAGACAGGGGGCATGACACTGAAGCTTTCTTT. Protein product: CASSLDRGHDTEAFF. The chain has TRBV7-9 and TRBJ1-1, with 9 bases lining up with TRBD1. The germline V gene has CDR1 SEHNR and CDR2 FQNEAQ (reference sequence). Trimming at V came to 1 base and at J to 3 bases, leaving 3 bases not matched to a gene. The length of the CDR3 is 15 residues.

This clone turned up a few times. The J gene is TRBJ1-2, the V gene TRBV19; a weak D match, TRBD1 (5 bases). The ends were cut back, 1 base at V and 3 bases at J, with 6 bases in the middle. This CDR3 spans 13 amino acids. The germline V gene encodes CDR1 LNHDA and CDR2 SQIVND (reference sequence). CDR3 nucleotide sequence: TGTGCCAGTAGTATAGTCAGGGACTATGGCTACACCTTC. Amino acids: CASSIVRDYGYTF.

This clone was detected only a few times. This rearrangement joins TRBV6-1 to TRBJ2-6, with D perhaps TRBD1 (5 bases). Germline values: CDR1 MNHNS, CDR2 SASEGT. CDR3 length equals 15 residues. The V end was cut by 3 bases, the J end by 4 bases, with 10 bases between. CDR3 loop: CASSEDGAGANVLTF. DNA for the CDR3: TGTGCCAGCAGTGAGGATGGGGCAGGGGCCAACGTCCTGACTTTC.

V usage is TRBV6-5 and J usage is TRBJ2-3; D may be TRBD2 (6 bases). Germline V gives CDR1 MNHEY, CDR2 SVGAGI. This CDR3 has 12 amino acids. V was pared by 6 bases and J by 6 bases, with 10 bases between. CDR3 DNA sequence: TGTGCCAGCAGCTCCCTAGCGGATACGCAGTATTTT. Translation gives CASSSLADTQYF.

This chain connects TRBV2 to TRBJ2-3; 7 positions match TRBD2. Germline CDR1 reads SNHLY; CDR2 reads FYNNEI. CDR3 length: 12 residues. V was pared by 8 bases and J by 6 bases, with 5 bases of the junction left unmatched. The CDR3: CASETSLDTQYF. The CDR3 DNA sequence: TGTGCCAGCGAGACTAGCTTGGATACGCAGTATTTT.

The chain joins TRBV29-1 to TRBJ2-7; 7 bases line up with TRBD1. This CDR3 has 11 residues. The V segment lost 6 bases and the J segment 4 bases; nucleotides outside the gene matches: 3. Germline loops: CDR1 SQVTM, CDR2 ANQGSEA. CDR3 sequence reads: CSVGTAYEQYF. The CDR3 nucleotides are TGCAGCGTGGGGACAGCATACGAGCAGTACTTC.

V is TRBV28 and J is TRBJ2-5; possible D gene TRBD1, 5 bases. The germline V gene encodes CDR1 MDHEN and CDR2 SYDVKM. Trimming pared 1 base from V and 5 bases from J, leaving 8 bases between. The CDR3 covers 13 residues. CDR3 in amino acids: CASSLSGLETQYF. In DNA form, the CDR3 reads TGTGCCAGCAGTTTATCAGGGTTGGAGACCCAGTACTTC. The complete variable domain, with remaining parts taken from reference TRBV28 and TRBJ2-5, reads DVKVTQSSRYLVKRTGEKVFLECVQDMDHENMFWYRQDPGLGLRLIYFSYDVKMKEKGDIPEGYSVSREKKERFSLILESASTNQTSMYLCASSLSGLETQYFGPGTRLLVL.

The genes are TRBV4-1 and TRBJ1-1; possible D gene TRBD1, 6 bases. Per the germline V gene, CDR1 is MGHRA and CDR2 is YSYEKL. The V and J ends lost 3 bases and 4 bases respectively, with 15 bases between them. This CDR3 has 15 amino acids. Here the CDR3 reads CASSQGAYGGTEAFF. In DNA, the CDR3 is TGCGCCAGCAGCCAGGGGGCTTACGGAGGCACTGAAGCTTTCTTT.

V gene TRBV5-1 combines with J gene TRBJ1-2, with no clear D. The length of the CDR3 is 14 residues. Germline CDR1 is SGHRS and CDR2 is YFSETQ. V was cut by 4 bases and J by 8 bases, with 18 bases left in between. This CDR3 reads CASSGGVGYGGYTF. DNA for the CDR3: TGCGCCAGCAGCGGAGGTGTTGGGTACGGAGGCTACACCTTC.

CDR3 DNA sequence: TGTGCCAGCAGTTTAGAGGGGGTTCAGCCCCAGCATTTT. This translates into CASSLEGVQPQHF. The chain couples TRBV12-3 or TRBV12-4 to TRBJ1-5; weak D call: TRBD1 (6 bases). V lost 1 base, J lost 6 bases, and 7 bases lay in between. The CDR3 loop spans 13 amino acids.

V and J are TRBV27 and TRBJ1-6; unclear D gene. The CDR3 contains 14 residues. Germline V gene data show CDR1 as MNHEY and CDR2 as SMNVEV (reference sequence). Trimming left V 3 bases short and J 6 bases short, with 9 bases between. The CDR3 DNA reads as TGTGCCAGCAGTTTTAGGCGGAGTAATTCACCCCTCCACTTT. Translated, it gives CASSFRRSNSPLHF.

V gene TRBV6-5 combines with J gene TRBJ2-6; 8 bases are a match to TRBD1. Germline lookup yields CDR1 MNHEY and CDR2 SVGAGI. The CDR3 is 14 residues long. V was clipped by 11 bases and J by 4 bases; unmatched bases: 7. CDR3 nucleotide sequence: TGTGCCTCCCAGGGGGCGCGCGGGGCCAACGTCCTGACTTTC. Protein: CASQGARGANVLTF.

The chain is built from TRBV15 and TRBJ1-5; weak D call: TRBD1 (5 bases). V dropped 1 base and J dropped 0 bases, with 10 bases sitting between them. This CDR3 spans 16 amino acids. Germline assignment: CDR1 LNHNV and CDR2 YYDKDF (reference sequence). This CDR3 is CATSRARGNSNQPQHF. DNA for the CDR3: TGTGCCACCAGCAGAGCTAGGGGTAATAGCAATCAGCCCCAGCATTTT.

The chain joins TRBV5-3 to TRBJ2-1, with D perhaps TRBD1 (5 bases). TRBV5-3 is treated as an ORF (open reading frame) with a function not yet certain. This CDR3 is built from 12 residues. Trimming removed 4 bases at V and 6 bases at J, with 8 bases between. In nucleotides, the CDR3 is TGTGCCAGAAGCGCCGACAGCAATGAGCAGTTCTTC. The encoded protein is CARSADSNEQFF.